The clone carrying this T cell receptor (beta chain) showed up just a few times. The CDR3 spans 14 residues. The germline V gene encodes CDR1 MNHEY and CDR2 SVGAGI. J lost 4 bases, V lost 4 bases, and 3 bases had no gene match. The sample belongs to a study of blood T cell repertoires in COVID-19. At the level of the study: Samples of COVID-19 (acute and convalescent) were obtained from the United States, Italy and Spain.

Libraries were prepared by immunoSEQ multiplex PCR; TCRdb keeps only in-frame clonotypes and omits some of them. The profile shows 95,000 to 150,000 clones, 75% to 90% of them singletons. This TCR was recovered from a woman aged 70 to 79 with acute or convalescent COVID-19. The sequenced material came from peripheral blood. The rearrangement links TRBV6-5 to TRBJ1-4; 7 bases are a match to TRBD1. CDR3 loop: CASSSTGNNEKLFF. CDR3 nucleotides: TGTGCCAGCAGTTCGACAGGGAATAATGAAAAACTGTTTTTT.